The clone carrying this T cell receptor beta chain has ten or more counts. Its cognate antigen is unknown. Every molecule of TCR cDNA had its own unique molecular identifier. TCRdb independently ran MiXCR on the 5' RACE reads; one entry per CDR3 protein. The data hold about 50,000 distinct CDR3 sequences, with 7.5% to 8% observed a single time. The sample's time point: sample taken at primary tumor resection. Whole RNA obtained from tumor, nontumor lung or frozen PBMC underwent sequencing without sorting. A total of around 76 untreated early-stage non-small cell lung cancer patients served as donors. Germline CDR1 is MNHEY and CDR2 is SVGEGT. V lost 6 bases to trimming and J lost 3 bases; unmatched junction nucleotides: 3. This CDR3 is 13 amino acids long. This sample was taken from a study of spatial heterogeneity in lung cancer. Overall study results and limits: Relative to follow-up, resection was when ubiquitous expanded tumor TCRs appeared more in blood.

This receptor was identified in a female donor with early-stage non-small cell lung cancer. The rearrangement uses TRBV6-2 or TRBV6-3 and TRBJ2-7; 9 nucleotides agree with TRBD1. The material was PBMCs, obtained at surgery. CDR3 sequence (DNA): TGTGCCAGCAGCATGACAGGGGGCTACGAGCAGTACTTC. Its protein product is CASSMTGGYEQYF.